This TCR beta chain was recorded in a study of T cell repertoires in cytomegalovirus infection. V lost 5 bases and J lost 1, with 12 bases in between. The CDR3 contains 14 residues. Germline V CDR1 and CDR2: ENHRY, SYGVKD. A remark on this clonotype: Its antigen is undetermined.

Via MiXCR, TCRdb re-called the reads, giving one row per CDR3 protein. This sample yields 400,000 to 600,000 distinct CDR3 sequences, of which roughly 46% are seen a single time; 40% to 50% belongs to the top ten. The clonotype comes from a human donor in good health (CMV status not recorded). Some clones in this sample may be carry-over from other donors' samples. The chain combines TRBV10-3 with TRBJ2-7, with D uncertain. Here the sequenced sample was cultured PBMCs, taken from culture after CMV antigen stimulation. CDR3 DNA sequence: TGTGCCATCAGTACGGCAGAAAAATCCTACGAGCAGTACTTC. This gives the protein CAISTAEKSYEQYF.